This T cell receptor (beta chain) was observed in a study of cytomegalovirus exposure and HLA in healthy donors. Overall study results and limits: Cytomegalovirus association was listed for 150 or so TCR beta chains. In vitro assays verified that a few CMV-associated chains recognized CMV antigens specifically.

Comments on this clone: Antigen unknown.

Repertoires were generated with immunoSEQ multiplex PCR, while TCRdb's copy carries only in-frame clones and drops some. The sample contains 150,000 or so clones, around nine tenths of which appear only once. The CDR3 extends over 11 amino acids. Trimming took off 5 bases at V and 4 bases at J, with 8 bases between the two ends. Per the germline V gene, CDR1 is DFQATT and CDR2 is SNEGSKA (reference sequence). The V gene is TRBV20-1, the J gene TRBJ1-2; no firm D call. The clonotype was recovered from a woman under 40 in good health and CMV-seronegative. Specimen: PBMCs. The CDR3 sequence: CSAARGYGYTF. CDR3 DNA: TGCAGTGCTGCCCGCGGCTATGGCTACACCTTC.